Listed here are 21 T cell receptor beta chains from one sample, sequenced in a study of shared clonotypes between healthy human individuals. Profiled with immunoSEQ multiplex PCR; TCRdb holds only in-frame clones, not every one. The sample includes under 600,000 clones, 98% of them seen just once. Naive-designated CD8 cells lacked CD45RO, were positively enriched for CCR7, and omitted terminally differentiated effector memory CD45RA+ cells. Sequencing was carried out using naive CD8+ T cells sorted from blood. The receptors come from a man aged 30-40 years in good health.

The chain employs TRBV7-8 and TRBJ1-5; D not resolved. This CDR3 is built from 15 residues. V was shortened by 10 bases and J by 1 base, with 17 bases between the two germline ends. Germline V lookup: CDR1 SGHVS, CDR2 FQNEAQ. The CDR3 loop is CATSTEGFSNQPQHF. The CDR3 DNA follows: TGTGCCACCTCCACAGAGGGCTTCAGCAATCAGCCCCAGCATTTT. Supplemented by reference TRBV7-8 and TRBJ1-5, the full variable domain reads GAGVSQSPRYKVAKRGQDVALRCDPISGHVSLFWYQQALGQGPEFLTYFQNEAQLDKSGLPSDRFFAERPEGSVSTLKIQRTQQEDSAVYLCATSTEGFSNQPQHFGDGTRLSIL.

The CDR3 is CASSQGGGRTPNTGELFF. The CDR3 DNA reads TGCGCCAGCAGCCAAGGGGGTGGAAGGACACCGAACACCGGGGAGCTGTTTTTT. The V and J genes are TRBV4-1 and TRBJ2-2; a possible D gene is TRBD1 (5 bases). The CDR3 runs 18 residues. Deletions cut 1 base from V and 0 bases from J, with 15 bases between. CDR1 and CDR2 (germline): MGHRA, YSYEKL.

The chain is built from TRBV7-9 and TRBJ2-7; 10 positions agree with TRBD1. This CDR3 contains 17 residues. In germline, CDR1 is SEHNR, CDR2 FQNEAQ (reference sequence). V dropped 5 bases and J dropped 4; count of bases not matched to a gene: 14. The DNA of the CDR3 is TGTGCCAGCAGCCCCCCCATCCCGGACAGGGGGACGTACGAGCAGTACTTC. The encoded protein is CASSPPIPDRGTYEQYF.

The chain joins TRBV16 to TRBJ2-7; D may be TRBD2 (6 bases). Trimming took 2 bases from V and 2 from J, leaving 16 bases between them. This CDR3 spans 16 amino acids. The germline V gene has CDR1 KGHSY and CDR2 FQNENV. In DNA form, the CDR3 reads TGTGCCAGCAGCCAAGATCGGAGGGAGACCACCTACGAGCAGTACTTC. The encoded protein is CASSQDRRETTYEQYF.

This chain joins TRBV9 and TRBJ2-7, with TRBD2 identical over 9 bases. Germline assignment: CDR1 SGDLS and CDR2 YYNGEE. The CDR3 totals 16 residues. V trimming: 0 bases; J trimming: 7 bases; junction bases outside the gene matches: 11. The CDR3 here is CASSVGVAGGPEEQYF. CDR3 DNA sequence: TGTGCCAGCAGCGTAGGTGTTGCGGGAGGGCCGGAAGAGCAGTACTTC.

The chain is built from TRBV27 and TRBJ2-7; the D gene could be TRBD1 or TRBD2 (6 bases each). The CDR3 loop spans 14 amino acids. Germline CDR1 is MNHEY and CDR2 is SMNVEV (reference sequence). Trimming stripped 3 bases from V and 7 bases from J, with 16 bases between. The CDR3 loop reads CASSFGGGVREQYF. Here the CDR3 DNA reads TGTGCCAGCAGTTTTGGAGGGGGTGTGAGAGAGCAGTACTTC.

V gene TRBV28 combines with J gene TRBJ2-7, with 14 bases lining up with TRBD2. Per the germline V gene, CDR1 is MDHEN and CDR2 is SYDVKM. V was clipped by 9 bases and J by 0 bases; unmatched bases: 10. This CDR3 has 17 residues. The CDR3 sequence: CASKGLAGVRPSYEQYF. CDR3 DNA: TGTGCCAGTAAGGGACTAGCGGGAGTTAGACCCTCCTACGAGCAGTACTTC.

This clone has only one observation. The gene calls are TRBV19 and TRBJ2-7; D possibly corresponds to TRBD2 (5 bases). Germline V gives CDR1 LNHDA, CDR2 SQIVND (reference sequence). The V gene lost 2 bases and the J gene lost 5 bases, with 7 bases spanning the gap. This CDR3 contains 12 residues. The CDR3 nucleotides read TGTGCCAGTAGTATATGGGGAGACGAGCAGTACTTC. Its protein product is CASSIWGDEQYF.

The J gene is TRBJ2-3, the V gene TRBV2; D gene ambiguous. V lost 7 bases to trimming and J lost 2 bases, with 10 bases between them. There are 13 residues in the CDR3. The V gene's germline CDR1 is SNHLY and CDR2 FYNNEI. DNA for the CDR3: TGTGCCAGCACTCACATCCTCACAGATACGCAGTATTTT. It translates to CASTHILTDTQYF.

This chain's CDR3 is CASSLLGRGYNEQFF. DNA for the CDR3: TGTGCCAGCAGCCTCCTTGGCAGGGGATACAATGAGCAGTTCTTC. The chain employs TRBV14 and TRBJ2-1; a possible D gene is TRBD1 (6 bases). The CDR3 sequence is 15 residues long. V lost 4 bases to trimming and J lost 4 bases, with 14 bases between them. CDR1 is SGHDN, CDR2 FVKESK, per germline.

The chain couples TRBV27 to TRBJ2-1; 9 bases are shared with TRBD1. Germline V CDR1 and CDR2: MNHEY, SMNVEV (reference sequence). J was trimmed by 7 bases and V by 6 bases; bases with no gene match: 10. The CDR3 sequence is 15 residues long. The CDR3 loop reads CASSSPGQGRNEQFF. CDR3 coding DNA: TGTGCCAGCAGCTCCCCCGGACAGGGGAGGAATGAGCAGTTCTTC.

Note on this clone: Distinct nucleotide sequences in the sample also encode this CDR3. The genes are TRBV27 and TRBJ2-7; D remains unclear. CDR1 is MNHEY and CDR2 is SMNVEV in the germline V gene (reference sequence). The ends were cut back, 5 bases at V and 4 bases at J, with 12 bases in the middle. The CDR3 runs 13 residues. CDR3 protein: CASSKGRTYEQYF. CDR3 sequence (DNA): TGTGCCAGCAGTAAAGGCCGCACTTACGAGCAGTACTTC.

The gene calls are TRBV7-9 and TRBJ2-3; D is undetermined. CDR3 size: 13 residues. V shed 11 bases and J shed 2 bases, with 14 bases lying between them. The V gene's germline CDR1 is SEHNR and CDR2 FQNEAQ (reference sequence). CDR3 nucleotides: TGTGCCGTCCTGGCGGAATACACAGATACGCAGTATTTT. This gives the protein CAVLAEYTDTQYF.

CDR3 in amino acids: CASSTPIRGSSYNEQFF. In DNA, the CDR3 is TGTGCCAGTAGCACCCCCATACGGGGGAGCTCCTACAATGAGCAGTTCTTC. The rearrangement uses TRBV19 and TRBJ2-1; TRBD2 is a possible D gene (6 bases). Germline V CDR1 and CDR2: LNHDA, SQIVND (reference sequence). The CDR3 is 17 residues long. The germline V and J ends were trimmed by 6 bases and 0 bases, with 18 bases remaining between them.

V and J are TRBV7-9 and TRBJ1-1, with 7 bases fitting TRBD1. There are 15 residues in the CDR3. Per the germline V gene, CDR1 is SEHNR and CDR2 is FQNEAQ (reference sequence). The J segment lost 1 base and the V segment lost 5 bases, leaving 7 bases of the junction unmatched. In DNA, the CDR3 is TGTGCCAGCAGCGGCCGACAGGGAGGGAACACTGAAGCTTTCTTT. Protein product: CASSGRQGGNTEAFF.

The chain recombines TRBV29-1 with TRBJ2-7, with D perhaps assigned TRBD1 or TRBD2 (5 bases each). The ends were cut back, 7 bases at V and 2 bases at J, with 21 bases in the middle. Germline CDR1 is SQVTM and CDR2 is ANQGSEA. The CDR3 runs to 15 residues. CDR3 protein: CSARQTGTTTYEQYF. Here the CDR3 DNA reads TGCAGCGCCCGGCAGACCGGGACGACTACCTACGAGCAGTACTTC.

This rearrangement joins TRBV4-1 to TRBJ2-7; the match to TRBD2 covers 11 bases. The V and J ends lost 0 bases and 5 bases, in that order; junction bases with no gene match: 6. Germline V lookup: CDR1 MGHRA, CDR2 YSYEKL. The CDR3 has 16 residues. Written as DNA, the CDR3 is TGCGCCAGCAGCCAAGAGTTAGCGGGAGGGCAGGACGAGCAGTACTTC. It yields the protein CASSQELAGGQDEQYF.

The V gene is TRBV29-1, the J gene TRBJ1-2, with D uncertain. This CDR3 spans 11 amino acids. CDR1 and CDR2 from the germline V gene are SQVTM and ANQGSEA. Trimming cost V 7 bases and J 6 bases, with 12 bases left between them. CDR3 nucleotides: TGCAGCGGGGCGGGTGAAAATGGCTACACCTTC. It codes for CSGAGENGYTF.

This chain links TRBV27 with TRBJ2-7; unclear D gene. This CDR3 is 12 amino acids long. Germline CDR1 reads MNHEY; CDR2 reads SMNVEV (reference sequence). V was clipped by 5 bases and J by 2 bases, with 7 bases between them. The CDR3 DNA sequence: TGTGCCAGCAGTCCCTCCCCCTACGAGCAGTACTTC. It encodes CASSPSPYEQYF.

Details on this clone: Germline is not matched at one junction end, which may reflect a read error. The V gene is TRBV7-7, the J gene TRBJ2-3, with 13 bases aligning to TRBD2. The CDR3 loop spans 17 amino acids. The V gene's germline CDR1 is SSHAT and CDR2 FNYEAQ (reference sequence). For the CDR3, the DNA is TGTGCTAGCAGCTCGAGGACTAGCGGGAGCGCTGGAGATACGCAGTATTTT. Translated: CASSSRTSGSAGDTQYF. The variable domain in full, completed from reference TRBV7-7 and TRBJ2-3, reads GAGVSQSPRYKVTKRGQDVTLRCDPISSHATLYWYQQALGQGPEFLTYFNYEAQPDKSGLPSDRFSAERPEGSISTLTIQRTEQRDSAMYRCASSSRTSGSAGDTQYFGPGTRLTVL.

The chain joins TRBV4-3 to TRBJ2-3, with 10 bases that match TRBD1. Trimming at V came to 3 bases and at J to 4 bases, leaving 1 base not matched to a gene. The CDR3 contains 14 residues. The germline V gene encodes CDR1 LGHNA and CDR2 YSLEER. The CDR3 DNA follows: TGCGCCAGCAGCCAGGGACAGGGGCCAGATACGCAGTATTTT. The encoded protein is CASSQGQGPDTQYF.